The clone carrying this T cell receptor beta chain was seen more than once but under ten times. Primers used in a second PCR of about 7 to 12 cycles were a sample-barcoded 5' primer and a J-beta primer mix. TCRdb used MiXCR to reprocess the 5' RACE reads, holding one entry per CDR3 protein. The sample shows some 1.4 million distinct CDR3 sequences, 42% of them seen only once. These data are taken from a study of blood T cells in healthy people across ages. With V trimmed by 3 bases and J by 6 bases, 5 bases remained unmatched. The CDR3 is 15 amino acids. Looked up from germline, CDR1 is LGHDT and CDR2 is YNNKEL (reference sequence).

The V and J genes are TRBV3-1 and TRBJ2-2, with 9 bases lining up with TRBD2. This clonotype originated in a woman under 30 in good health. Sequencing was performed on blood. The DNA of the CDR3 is TGTGCCAGCAGCCAGACGGGACTAGCTGCCGGGGAGCTGTTTTTT. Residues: CASSQTGLAAGELFF. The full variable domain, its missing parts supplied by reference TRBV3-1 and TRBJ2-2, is DTAVSQTPKYLVTQMGNDKSIKCEQNLGHDTMYWYKQDSKKFLKIMFSYNNKELIINETVPNRFSPKSPDKAHLNLHINSLELGDSAVYFCASSQTGLAAGELFFGEGSRLTVL.